Following are 30 T cell receptor beta chains from one sample sequenced in a study of cytomegalovirus exposure and HLA in healthy donors. PCR amplification relied on 60 Vbeta primers (plus 13 Jbeta primers). TCRdb keeps only in-frame clones here, not all; method: immunoSEQ multiplex PCR. This sample has about 140,000 clones; 70% occur once, and the top ten carry 2% to 2.5%. The sample taken for sequencing was PBMCs. The receptor set was obtained from a woman in her sixties in good health and CMV-seropositive.

The chain links TRBV7-3 to TRBJ2-1; 9 nucleotides agree with TRBD2. The CDR3 totals 15 residues. V lost 1 base to trimming and J lost 7 bases; unmatched junction nucleotides: 5. Germline-derived CDR1 and CDR2 are SGHTA and FQGTGA. The CDR3 DNA is TGTGCCAGCAGCTTAAGTAGCGGGAGAATGAATGAGCAGTTCTTC. This gives the protein CASSLSSGRMNEQFF.

This clone was observed a handful of times. The CDR3 protein is CASRRTGQGREKLFF. The CDR3 DNA reads TGTGCCAGCAGACGAACCGGACAGGGTCGGGAAAAACTGTTTTTT. This chain joins TRBV14 and TRBJ1-4; 8 positions agree with TRBD1. CDR3 size: 15 residues. Looked up from germline, CDR1 is SGHDN and CDR2 is FVKESK. The V segment lost 6 bases and the J segment 8 bases; nucleotides outside the gene matches: 11.

Concerning this clone: The same CDR3 is also encoded by other DNA sequences in this sample. In DNA, the CDR3 is TGCGCCAGCAGAACTGGGACAGGGGGACCCTCCGAGCAGTACTTC. Protein: CASRTGTGGPSEQYF. This chain uses TRBV5-1 with TRBJ2-7; 11 nucleotides line up with TRBD1. CDR1 is SGHRS, CDR2 YFSETQ, per germline. V trimming: 5 bases; J trimming: 6 bases; junction bases outside the gene matches: 10. CDR3 length: 15 amino acids.

J is TRBJ1-5 and V is TRBV7-8, with D perhaps TRBD1 (6 bases). From germline, CDR1 is SGHVS and CDR2 FQNEAQ. The CDR3 has 15 amino acids. Trimming removed 5 bases from V and 4 bases from J, with 15 bases in between. The CDR3 bases are TGTGCCAGCAGCAAACAGGGAGGGGGGAATCAGCCCCAGCATTTT. Amino acids: CASSKQGGGNQPQHF.

The rearrangement joins TRBV5-1 to TRBJ2-1; 7 bases are shared with TRBD1. Germline CDR1 and CDR2: SGHRS and YFSETQ. The CDR3 has 14 residues. The trim removed 4 bases at V and 9 bases at J, leaving 10 bases unmatched. The CDR3 DNA follows: TGCGCCAGCAGCGTCGACAGGGAAGGCGGTGAGCAGTTCTTC. This translates into CASSVDREGGEQFF.

The chain carries TRBV5-6 and TRBJ2-3; 10 positions agree with TRBD2. The V gene's germline CDR1 is SGHDT and CDR2 YYEEEE. The CDR3 sequence is 15 residues long. After removal of 2 bases from V and 4 bases from J, the junction contained 4 bases not matched to a gene. The CDR3 DNA sequence: TGTGCCAGCAGCTTAACTAGCGGGACCCCAGATACGCAGTATTTT. This codes for CASSLTSGTPDTQYF. Full variable domain (outside the CDR3, taken from reference TRBV5-6 and TRBJ2-3): DAGVTQSPTHLIKTRGQQVTLRCSPKSGHDTVSWYQQALGQGPQFIFQYYEEEERQRGNFPDRFSGHQFPNYSSELNVNALLLGDSALYLCASSLTSGTPDTQYFGPGTRLTVL.

This chain uses TRBV5-4 with TRBJ2-2; 10 positions match TRBD2. The J segment lost 3 bases and the V segment lost 2 bases, leaving 1 base of the junction unmatched. The length of the CDR3 is 15 residues. Germline CDR1 and CDR2: SGHNT and YYREEE (reference sequence). The CDR3 DNA is TGTGCCAGCAGCTTAGGACTAGCGGACACCGGGGAGCTGTTTTTT. It codes for CASSLGLADTGELFF.

The chain combines TRBV1 with TRBJ2-5; TRBD2 is the table's D call, not checked against the DNA. TRBJ2-7 matches the DNA end more closely, so the J call is doubtful. TRBV1 is described as a pseudogene. The CDR3 totals 17 residues. CDR3 region: CTSSQGLAGGYFHEQYF. CDR3 DNA sequence: TGCACCAGCAGCCAAGGACTAGCGGGAGGGTATTTCCACGAGCAGTACTTC.

This clone showed up just once. The CDR3, as DNA: TGTGCCAGCTCCCGACGTCAGGGTTCCTACGAGCAGTACTTC. This encodes CASSRRQGSYEQYF. The rearrangement joins TRBV18 to TRBJ2-7; possible D gene TRBD1, 5 bases. The CDR3 runs 14 residues. V was pared by 6 bases and J by 1 base, with 13 bases between. The V gene's germline CDR1 is KGHSH and CDR2 LQKENI.

This chain joins TRBV6-1 and TRBJ2-7; 7 nucleotides match TRBD2. V lost 10 bases, J lost 4 bases, and 13 bases stayed unmatched. CDR3 size: 14 residues. Germline V gene sequence: CDR1 MNHNS, CDR2 SASEGT. DNA for the CDR3: TGTGCCATGGGGGATACCGGGAGGTCTTACGAGCAGTACTTC. Translation: CAMGDTGRSYEQYF.

This clone occurred a few times. J is TRBJ2-3 and V is TRBV28, with 9 bases that match TRBD2. Trimming cost V 3 bases and J 6 bases; bases outside gene matches: 13. CDR1 and CDR2 (germline): MDHEN, SYDVKM. The CDR3 contains 17 residues. The CDR3 region has the DNA TGTGCCAGCAGTTTTCCGCCTAGCGGGAAGTTGAAGGATACGCAGTATTTT. Residues: CASSFPPSGKLKDTQYF.

The chain's CDR3 is CASSLARVGETQYF. DNA for the CDR3: TGCGCCAGCAGCTTGGCCAGGGTTGGAGAGACCCAGTACTTC. The rearrangement uses TRBV5-1 and TRBJ2-5; D is possibly TRBD1 (5 bases). Trimming stripped 0 bases from V and 4 bases from J, with 10 bases between. The V gene's germline CDR1 is SGHRS and CDR2 YFSETQ. The CDR3 totals 14 residues.

The chain links TRBV27 to TRBJ1-1, with TRBD1 identical over 10 bases. The V gene end was trimmed by 5 bases and the J gene end by 5 bases; junction bases not matched to a gene: 8. Germline V gene data show CDR1 as MNHEY and CDR2 as SMNVEV (reference sequence). The CDR3 has 15 residues. The CDR3, as DNA: TGTGCCAGCAGTCCAAGGACAGGGGGAGGAACTGAAGCTTTCTTT. It codes for CASSPRTGGGTEAFF.

The chain employs TRBV10-3 and TRBJ2-7, with D possibly matching TRBD1 (5 bases). V lost 4 bases, J lost 7 bases, and 14 bases lay in between. CDR1 is ENHRY, CDR2 SYGVKD, per germline. The CDR3 spans 13 residues. The CDR3 DNA reads TGTGCCATCAGTGCCCACGGCAAGGGGGAGCAGTACTTC. Translated, it gives CAISAHGKGEQYF.

The V call is TRBV5-1, the J call TRBJ1-1; D might be TRBD1 (6 bases). CDR1 is SGHRS, CDR2 YFSETQ, per germline. The CDR3 is made up of 16 amino acids. V was clipped by 4 bases and J by 3 bases, with 19 bases between them. The CDR3 nucleotides are TGCGCCAGCAGCCCAGTACGGGGGGCATGGGACACTGAAGCTTTCTTT. It is translated as CASSPVRGAWDTEAFF.

The chain uses TRBV9 and TRBJ2-7; 8 bases line up with TRBD2. J was trimmed by 2 bases and V by 4 bases; bases with no gene match: 8. This CDR3 contains 15 residues. The germline CDR1 and CDR2 sequences are SGDLS and YYNGEE. The CDR3, as DNA: TGTGCCAGCAGCCCTAGACTAGCGAGTACCTACGAGCAGTACTTC. The encoded protein is CASSPRLASTYEQYF.

V gene TRBV4-1 combines with J gene TRBJ1-3, with D unclear. Trimming pared 2 bases from V and 0 bases from J, leaving 11 bases between. CDR1 and CDR2 from the germline V gene are MGHRA and YSYEKL. The CDR3 loop spans 16 amino acids. This chain's CDR3 is CASSQQEAFSGNTIYF. DNA of the CDR3: TGCGCCAGCAGCCAACAAGAGGCATTCTCTGGAAACACCATATATTTT.

The rearrangement links TRBV29-1 to TRBJ2-7, with D unclear. V gave up 3 bases and J gave up 1 base, with 7 bases separating them. The germline CDR1 and CDR2 sequences are SQVTM and ANQGSEA. CDR3 length equals 12 residues. CDR3 in DNA: TGCAGCGTTGATACAGATTCCTACGAGCAGTACTTC. This gives the protein CSVDTDSYEQYF.

The table lists this clone with a few counts. V and J are TRBV2 and TRBJ2-5; 11 bases line up with TRBD1. Looked up from germline, CDR1 is SNHLY and CDR2 is FYNNEI. V was pared by 6 bases and J by 9 bases, with 3 bases of the junction left unmatched. The CDR3 consists of 12 residues. CDR3 protein: CASSGTGGAQYF. In nucleotides, the CDR3 is TGTGCCAGCAGCGGGACAGGGGGTGCCCAGTACTTC. The complete variable domain, with remaining parts taken from reference TRBV2 and TRBJ2-5, reads EPEVTQTPSHQVTQMGQEVILRCVPISNHLYFYWYRQILGQKVEFLVSFYNNEISEKSEIFDDQFSVERPDGSNFTLKIRSTKLEDSAMYFCASSGTGGAQYFGPGTRLLVL.

The V and J genes are TRBV6-1 and TRBJ2-3, with unresolved D. CDR3 length equals 14 residues. V was clipped by 7 bases and J by 2 bases, with 13 bases between them. CDR1 MNHNS and CDR2 SASEGT come from the germline V gene. CDR3 in amino acids: CASIQPGLTDTQYF. CDR3 bases: TGTGCCAGCATTCAACCGGGTCTCACAGATACGCAGTATTTT.

The CDR3 reads CASSFRTGPGTEAFF. CDR3 DNA: TGTGCCAGCAGTTTCCGGACAGGGCCTGGTACTGAAGCTTTCTTT. The V and J genes are TRBV6-6 and TRBJ1-1, with 8 bases matching TRBD1. CDR1 is MNHNY, CDR2 SVGAGI, per germline (reference sequence). This CDR3 spans 15 amino acids. The junction had 9 bases not matched to a gene; V was cut back by 4 bases and J by 5 bases.

This clone was detected only once. This rearrangement joins TRBV27 to TRBJ2-2, with 8 positions matching TRBD1. Germline lookup yields CDR1 MNHEY and CDR2 SMNVEV (reference sequence). V was clipped by 2 bases and J by 5 bases; unmatched bases: 4. CDR3 size: 15 residues. The CDR3 bases are TGTGCCAGCAGTTTAAGGGACAGGTTGACCGGGGAGCTGTTTTTT. Protein sequence: CASSLRDRLTGELFF.

Written as DNA, the CDR3 is TGTGCCAGCATGGAGGGGACTGCTCGTGTAGAGACCCAGTACTTC. Residues: CASMEGTARVETQYF. This chain joins TRBV2 and TRBJ2-5, with D tentatively TRBD2 (6 bases). The V gene's germline CDR1 is SNHLY and CDR2 FYNNEI. CDR3 size: 15 residues. V lost 7 bases to trimming and J lost 4 bases, with 19 bases between them.

V gene TRBV7-2 combines with J gene TRBJ2-3, with TRBD2 matching 8 bases. CDR1 is SGHTA, CDR2 FQGNSA, per germline. This CDR3 is built from 16 residues. Trimming cost V 0 bases and J 4 bases; bases outside gene matches: 6. The CDR3 DNA follows: TGTGCCAGCAGCTTAGCGCTAAGCGGGAGATCAGATACGCAGTATTTT. As protein: CASSLALSGRSDTQYF.

The V call is TRBV7-8, the J call TRBJ2-7; tentatively, D is TRBD2 (6 bases). CDR3 length: 16 residues. Germline lookup yields CDR1 SGHVS and CDR2 FQNEAQ. V lost 3 bases, J lost 4 bases, and 19 bases lay in between. Written as DNA, the CDR3 is TGTGCCAGCAGCTTGCGGGGCGGGCCATCTCCGTACGAGCAGTACTTC. This translates into CASSLRGGPSPYEQYF.

The sample holds one count of this clone. V and J are TRBV5-1 and TRBJ2-5, with D hard to call. Germline V gene sequence: CDR1 SGHRS, CDR2 YFSETQ. This CDR3 has 14 amino acids. Trimming pared 1 base from V and 8 bases from J, leaving 15 bases between. Here the CDR3 reads CASSLMSGPDTQYF. In DNA form, the CDR3 reads TGCGCCAGCAGCTTGATGTCAGGTCCGGATACCCAGTACTTC.

The chain combines TRBV10-2 with TRBJ2-2; D remains ambiguous. The CDR3 loop spans 15 amino acids. The germline V and J ends were trimmed by 2 bases and 7 bases, with 14 bases remaining between them. Germline-derived CDR1 and CDR2 are WSHSY and SAAADI. DNA for the CDR3: TGCGCCAGCAGTGAGGCCAGGCCCCTCTTCGGGGAGCTGTTTTTT. Encoded protein: CASSEARPLFGELFF.

The V and J genes are TRBV5-6 and TRBJ1-4; D is possibly TRBD1 (6 bases). The V gene lost 4 bases and the J gene lost 10 bases, with 17 bases spanning the gap. The CDR3 spans 14 residues. The germline V gene encodes CDR1 SGHDT and CDR2 YYEEEE. CDR3 bases: TGTGCCAGCAGCCCAGACAGGAATATAGGAAAACTGTTTTTT. Translated, it gives CASSPDRNIGKLFF. The full variable domain, with the rest looked up from reference TRBV5-6 and TRBJ1-4, is DAGVTQSPTHLIKTRGQQVTLRCSPKSGHDTVSWYQQALGQGPQFIFQYYEEEERQRGNFPDRFSGHQFPNYSSELNVNALLLGDSALYLCASSPDRNIGKLFFGSGTQLSVL.

This clone was seen more than once but under ten times. The V call is TRBV19, the J call TRBJ2-1; no firm D call. Germline V CDR1 and CDR2: LNHDA, SQIVND (reference sequence). V was trimmed by 11 bases and J by 9 bases, leaving 14 bases between them. The CDR3 loop spans 11 amino acids. The CDR3 region has the DNA TGTGCCGTCCATGGAGCAAGTGAGCAGTTCTTC. This gives the protein CAVHGASEQFF. Based on the CDR3 plus reference TRBV19 and TRBJ2-1, the full variable domain is DGGITQSPKYLFRKEGQNVTLSCEQNLNHDAMYWYRQDPGQGLRLIYYSQIVNDFQKGDIAEGYSVSREKKESFPLTVTSAQKNPTAFYLCAVHGASEQFFGPGTRLTVL.

This CDR3 is CASSLNRPTNQPQHF. CDR3 nucleotides: TGTGCCAGCAGTTTGAACAGGCCTACCAATCAGCCCCAGCATTTT. The chain uses TRBV28 and TRBJ1-5; D possibly corresponds to TRBD1 (5 bases). The CDR3 covers 15 residues. The germline V gene encodes CDR1 MDHEN and CDR2 SYDVKM. V was clipped by 3 bases and J by 3 bases, with 12 bases between them.